The clone carrying this T cell receptor (beta chain) came up a few times. Its specificity is unknown. The sample originates from a study of response to subunit inactivated influenza vaccine. Findings and limits, study-wide: Every seasonal influenza vaccination brings in few new T cells, the authors suggested.

MiXCR, applied by TCRdb to the RT-PCR reads, yields one record per CDR3 protein. The sample includes approximately 500,000 distinct CDR3 sequences, 10% to 15% seen only once; the top ten take 10% to 15%. Sequences were derived from PBMCs from blood, sampled more than 35 days after vaccination. The receptor's source is a man between 50 and 59 years old who received an inactivated influenza vaccine.

The CDR3 loop reads CSVQSGTSNEKLFF. In nucleotides, the CDR3 is TGCAGCGTCCAATCCGGGACAAGTAATGAAAAACTGTTTTTT. The chain combines TRBV29-1 with TRBJ1-4; D is perhaps TRBD1 (6 bases). The CDR3 is 14 residues long. Germline loops: CDR1 SQVTM, CDR2 ANQGSEA. Trimming cost V 6 bases and J 4 bases, with 15 bases left between them.